The TCR beta chain under discussion was sequenced for a study of shared T cell receptors in the human thymus. Here immunoSEQ multiplex PCR was the method, and the copy in TCRdb shows in-frame clones only, minus some. Of about 540,000 clones in the sample, approximately 80% are singletons; the top ten hold around 0.012%. This CDR3 comprises 14 residues. Trimming removed 3 bases at V and 2 bases at J, with 11 bases between. Germline V lookup: CDR1 SQVTM, CDR2 ANQGSEA. The same sample was also studied in work on human thymus T cells. This second study says: Donors consisted of healthy Finnish infants (having corrective surgery for congenital heart defects). During corrective heart surgery, resections were taken, and the thymus tissue came from them. Gene usage for V and J segments appeared biased in thymic and blood repertoires. Related research examined unrelated individuals and reported that their thymic repertoires overlapped highly.

The TCR sequence derives from a boy in the first two years of life with a congenital heart defect. The rearrangement joins TRBV29-1 to TRBJ1-5; D is undetermined. The sequenced sample was thymocytes. The CDR3 sequence: CSVDNPLGNQPQHF. CDR3 nucleotide sequence: TGCAGCGTTGACAATCCCCTAGGCAATCAGCCCCAGCATTTT.